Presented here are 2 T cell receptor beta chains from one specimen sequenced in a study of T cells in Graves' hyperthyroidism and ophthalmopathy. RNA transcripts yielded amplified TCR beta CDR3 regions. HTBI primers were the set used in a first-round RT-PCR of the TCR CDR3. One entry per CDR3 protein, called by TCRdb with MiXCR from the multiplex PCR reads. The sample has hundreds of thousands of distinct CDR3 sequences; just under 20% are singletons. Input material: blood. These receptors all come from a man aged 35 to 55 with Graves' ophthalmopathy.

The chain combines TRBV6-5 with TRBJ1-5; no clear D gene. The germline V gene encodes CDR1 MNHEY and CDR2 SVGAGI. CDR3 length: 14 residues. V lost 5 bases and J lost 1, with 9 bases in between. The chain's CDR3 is CASSIQRSNQPQHF. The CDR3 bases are TGTGCCAGCAGTATACAGAGGAGCAATCAGCCCCAGCATTTT.

Written as DNA, the CDR3 is TGCGCCAGCAGCCTAAGGGGTAGTAGCTATGGCTACACCTTC. This translates into CASSLRGSSYGYTF. The chain uses TRBV5-1 and TRBJ1-2; D possibly corresponds to TRBD1 (5 bases). The V and J ends lost 4 bases and 4 bases respectively, with 14 bases between them. The CDR3 contains 14 residues. Germline assignment: CDR1 SGHRS and CDR2 YFSETQ.